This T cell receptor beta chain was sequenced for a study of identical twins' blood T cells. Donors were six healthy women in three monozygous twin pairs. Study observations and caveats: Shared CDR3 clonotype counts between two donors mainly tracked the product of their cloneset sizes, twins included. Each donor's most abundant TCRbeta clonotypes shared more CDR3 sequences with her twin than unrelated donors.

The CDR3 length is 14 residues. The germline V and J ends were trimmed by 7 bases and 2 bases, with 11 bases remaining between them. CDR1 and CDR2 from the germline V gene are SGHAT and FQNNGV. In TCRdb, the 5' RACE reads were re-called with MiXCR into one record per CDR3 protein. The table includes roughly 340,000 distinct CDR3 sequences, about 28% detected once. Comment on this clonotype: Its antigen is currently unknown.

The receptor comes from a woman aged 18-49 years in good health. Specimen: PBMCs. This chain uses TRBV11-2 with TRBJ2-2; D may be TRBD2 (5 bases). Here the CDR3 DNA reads TGTGCCAGCATCTCCGGGGTTAACACCGGGGAGCTGTTTTTT. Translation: CASISGVNTGELFF.